The entry that follows covers one T cell receptor (beta chain) sequence. This clonotype was counted a few times. No antigen is known for it. It has no much larger one-base neighbor in the sample; base qualities were not kept. The sample originates from a study of identical twins (dated by TCRdb to the mid-2010s). As for the study more broadly: The study deep-sequenced TCR alpha and beta repertoires from monozygotic twins, unrelated adults of various ages and cord blood to test whether fetal clonotypes persist. Replicate twin experiments were performed at different times using different library preparation protocols to rule out contamination. Study-level results and caveats: A weaker excess of twin sharing was found in beta out-of-frame sequences because the signal-to-noise ratio was lowered by fewer shared sequences. Zero-insertion analyses could be partly confounded by invariant T cells such as MAIT and iNKT, although diverse VJ usage argued against such confounding for most clonotypes. In monozygotic twins, recombination models systematically underestimated out-of-frame TCR alpha sharing, but the models matched the sharing seen between unrelated individuals. Because the same donors could not be followed over many years, the conclusions depended on cross-sectional statistical analysis. Compared with coincidental sharing between unrelated individuals, out-of-frame TCR alpha sequences shared between twins had an excess of sequences with low generation probability. Abundant cord blood beta clonotypes had fewer insertions, young adult naive repertoires showed a similar but weaker trend, and memory repertoires showed no such trend.

Library prep was done by 5' RACE. Sequencing relied on an Illumina HiSeq 2000. Template switching introduced a universal primer binding site; the final cDNA contained a unique molecular identifier, enabling accurate counting of TCR cDNA molecules. Specific primers in the conserved constant-segment region were used to synthesize first-strand cDNA for TCR alpha and beta chains. To control for contamination, every cDNA library carried two barcodes: a SMART-Mk sample barcode plus Illumina barcodes. TruSeq adapter sequences and Illumina sample barcodes were added in two successive PCR steps. Sequencing of the TCR alpha and beta cDNA libraries was done on the Illumina HiSeq platform using custom primers. The authors' pipeline ran thus. Raw reads were processed with MiGEC to extract unique molecular identifiers, and MiXCR was used to determine CDR3 positions. Recombination models were inferred per individual with the repgenHMM and IGoR tools using an EM algorithm. Shared clonotypes were analyzed with the tcR package in R, and sharing was normalized by the product of cloneset sizes. Out-of-frame nonproductive sequences were analyzed to study raw recombination free of thymic and clonal selection effects. The public reads were reanalyzed by TCRdb: fastp trimming at Q25, MiXCR alignment, in-frame beta chains only. All rows with the same CDR3 protein become a single entry with the most common DNA and genes. Clone size and V and J calls follow TCRdb, not the original study. The sample table contains about 470,000 distinct CDR3 sequences; only one count was recorded for roughly 26% of them. Approximately 2.9% of the sample comes from the top ten.

Only healthy Caucasian donors were included. The twin cohort consisted of three pairs of female monozygotic twins, all aged roughly 18 to 30 years. Positive isolation kits from Invitrogen were used to isolate the CD4+ and CD8+ T cell populations. V and J lose 1 base and 9 bases, and a span of 10 bases separates them. The germline V gene (reference sequence) yields GTSNPN for CDR1 and SVGIG for CDR2. Inclusive of the bounding cysteine and phenylalanine, the CDR3 is 12 residues long. Just the 36-base CDR3 DNA is kept, in frame starting at base 1. These same records also appear under a second study, on T cells expressing NK-cell markers. From the second report: TCR beta-chain repertoires were profiled in sorted CD3+CD56+NKG2C+, CD3+CD56+NKG2C- and CD3+CD56-NKG2C+ T-cell subsets from about 8 donors. Seven of the eight sequenced donors were HCMV-seropositive and one was HCMV-seronegative. In several experiments an anti-gammadeltaTCR antibody was added to restrict sorting to alphabetaTCR-expressing T cells. In more than five donors, the dominant CD3+CD56+NKG2C+ clonotypes were found to rank among the top 10 CD8+ clonotypes and to make up about 1.0-7.5% of CD8+ T cells. Those dominant clonotypes were again the most abundant among CD3+CD56-NKG2C+ cells in a few donors, at roughly 25-65%. Whether the expanded NKG2C-expressing T cell clones were specific for HCMV antigens was left unclear. The eight sequenced donors were randomly selected healthy volunteers, three men and five women. To determine HCMV serostatus, a commercial ELISA kit was used to detect HCMV-specific IgG in serum. Reads were demultiplexed and grouped by UMI with MIGEC, and clonotypes were assembled and quantified with MiTCR. Only TCR cDNA sequences supported by at least two reads were kept to exclude erroneous sequences. The tcR package was used for downstream repertoire analysis, and clonotypes were matched across fractions by CDR3 nucleotide sequence plus V segment. VDJmatch was used to annotate antigen specificity against VDJdb, with one amino acid substitution in CDR3 allowed.

Material: CD4+ T cells sorted from blood. This sequence originates from a woman younger than 35 in good health. The sequence joins TRBV30 to TRBJ2-1; D gene: possibly TRBD2, on 5 matching bases. The CDR3 corresponds to CAWSATRREQFF. In nucleotide form, the sequence is TGTGCCTGGAGTGCCACTAGGCGTGAGCAGTTCTTC. Full variable domain (CDR3 extended with the reference TRBV30 and TRBJ2-1 proteins): SQTIHQWPATLVQPVGSPLSLECTVEGTSNPNLYWYRQAAGRGLQLLFYSVGIGQISSEVPQNLSASRPQDRQFILSSKKLLLSDSGFYLCAWSATRREQFFGPGTRLTVL.